Listed below are T cell receptor beta chains from one sample, sequenced in a study of early T cells in non-severe SARS-CoV-2 infection. TCRdb ran MiXCR on the 5' RACE reads and lists one entry per CDR3 protein. The repertoire has roughly 86,000 distinct CDR3 sequences, roughly 14% of them found once; the top ten carry less than 0.6%. Sequencing used whole blood. The receptors stem from an adult who was a healthcare worker with PCR-confirmed SARS-CoV-2 infection or an uninfected control (not recorded which). CDR3s include the opening cysteine and the closing phenylalanine or tryptophan. Not every row has a clone size; where given, it reads once, few, many or a size class.

TRBV4-1,many,CASSHPGQGHNEQFF
TRBV4-2,-,CASSQGLAGGQLEQFF
TRBV6-1,-,CASSGRDRGYTF
TRBV28,few,CASSLAGVVNTEAFF
TRBV12-3/TRBV12-4,-,CASSFQQLTSTDTQYF
TRBV7-6,few,CASGSGQPQHF
TRBV28,many,CASRGGETQYF
TRBV18,few,CASRRTRDTQYF
TRBV3-1,-,CASSQIGLEQFF
TRBV4-1,few,CASSHRDTSTDTQYF
TRBV7-8,-,CASSSQGAHQPQHF
TRBV20-1,many,CSARDKRNEKLFF
TRBV5-8,few,CASSLLGQSSYNEQFF
TRBV5-6,-,CASSFARLAGKETQYF
TRBV20-1,-,CSATGRGYEQFF
TRBV2,few,CASRGGTGDNEQFF